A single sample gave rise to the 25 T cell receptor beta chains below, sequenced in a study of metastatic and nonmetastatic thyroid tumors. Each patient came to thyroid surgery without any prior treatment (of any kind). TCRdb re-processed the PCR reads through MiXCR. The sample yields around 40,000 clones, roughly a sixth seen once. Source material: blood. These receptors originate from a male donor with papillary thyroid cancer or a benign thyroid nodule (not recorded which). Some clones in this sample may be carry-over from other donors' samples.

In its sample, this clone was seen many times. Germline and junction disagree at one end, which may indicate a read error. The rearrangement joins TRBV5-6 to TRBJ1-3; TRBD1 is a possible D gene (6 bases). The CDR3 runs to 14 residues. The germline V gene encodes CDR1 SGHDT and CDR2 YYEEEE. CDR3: CASRLGAQGNTIYF. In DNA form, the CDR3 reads TGTGCCAGCAGATTGGGGGCGCAAGGAAACACCATATATTTT.

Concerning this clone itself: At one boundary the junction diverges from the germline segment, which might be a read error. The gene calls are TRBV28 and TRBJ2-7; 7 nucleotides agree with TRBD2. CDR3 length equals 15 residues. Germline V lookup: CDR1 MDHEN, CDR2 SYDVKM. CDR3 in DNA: TGTGCCAGCAGTCTCACTAGCGTGGGAACCTATGAGCAGTACTTC. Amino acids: CASSLTSVGTYEQYF.

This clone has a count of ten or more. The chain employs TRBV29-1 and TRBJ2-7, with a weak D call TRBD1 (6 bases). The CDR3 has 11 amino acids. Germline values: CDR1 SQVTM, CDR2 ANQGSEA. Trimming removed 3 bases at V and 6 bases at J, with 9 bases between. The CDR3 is CSVDRGGEQYF. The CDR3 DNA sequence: TGCAGCGTTGACAGGGGTGGCGAGCAGTACTTC.

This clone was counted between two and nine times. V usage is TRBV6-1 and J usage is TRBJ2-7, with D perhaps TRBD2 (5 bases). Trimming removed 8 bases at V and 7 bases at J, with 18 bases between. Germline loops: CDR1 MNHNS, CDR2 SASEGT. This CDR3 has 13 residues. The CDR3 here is CASSVNGVGEQYF. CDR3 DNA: TGTGCCAGCTCCGTGAACGGGGTGGGGGAGCAGTACTTC.

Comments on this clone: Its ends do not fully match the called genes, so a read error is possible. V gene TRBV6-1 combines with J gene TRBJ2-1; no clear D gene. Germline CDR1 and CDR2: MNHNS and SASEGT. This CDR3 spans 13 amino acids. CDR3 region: CASTGSVHNERFF. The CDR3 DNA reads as TGTGCCAGCACCGGTTCGGTCCACAATGAGCGGTTCTTC.

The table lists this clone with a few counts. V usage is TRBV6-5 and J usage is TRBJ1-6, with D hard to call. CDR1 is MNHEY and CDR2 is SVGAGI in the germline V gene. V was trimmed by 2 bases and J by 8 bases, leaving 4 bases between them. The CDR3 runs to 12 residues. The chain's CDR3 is CASSYGDSPLHF. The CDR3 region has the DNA TGTGCCAGCAGTTACGGGGATTCACCCCTCCACTTT.

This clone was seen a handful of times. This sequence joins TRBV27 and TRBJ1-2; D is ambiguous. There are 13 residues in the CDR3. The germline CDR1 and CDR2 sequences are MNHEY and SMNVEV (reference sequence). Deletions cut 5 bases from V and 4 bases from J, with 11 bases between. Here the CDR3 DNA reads TGTGCCAGCAGTCCCAGGACCCCCTATGGCTACACCTTC. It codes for CASSPRTPYGYTF.

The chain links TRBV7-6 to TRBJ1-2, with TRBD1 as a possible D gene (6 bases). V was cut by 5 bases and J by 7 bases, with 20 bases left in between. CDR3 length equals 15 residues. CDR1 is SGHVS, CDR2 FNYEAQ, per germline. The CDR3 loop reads CASSKVSPGALGYTF. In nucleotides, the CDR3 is TGTGCCAGCAGCAAAGTTTCCCCGGGGGCGCTTGGCTACACCTTC.

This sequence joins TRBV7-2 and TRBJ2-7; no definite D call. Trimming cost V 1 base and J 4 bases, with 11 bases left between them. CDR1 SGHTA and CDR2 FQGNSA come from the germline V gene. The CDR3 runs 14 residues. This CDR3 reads CASSLGVGWYEQYF. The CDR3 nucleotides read TGTGCCAGCAGCTTAGGAGTAGGGTGGTACGAGCAGTACTTC.

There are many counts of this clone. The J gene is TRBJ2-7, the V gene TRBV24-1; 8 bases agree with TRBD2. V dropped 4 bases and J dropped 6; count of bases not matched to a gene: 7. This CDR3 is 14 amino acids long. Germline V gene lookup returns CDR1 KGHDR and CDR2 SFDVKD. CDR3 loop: CATSEGSGMLEQYF. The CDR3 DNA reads TGTGCCACCAGTGAGGGTAGCGGGATGCTCGAGCAGTACTTC.

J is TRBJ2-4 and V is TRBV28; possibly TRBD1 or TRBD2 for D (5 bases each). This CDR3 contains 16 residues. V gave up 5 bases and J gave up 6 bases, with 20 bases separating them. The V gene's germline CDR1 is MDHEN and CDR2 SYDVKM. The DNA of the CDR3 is TGTGCCAGCAGTCCCCTCTCGGGGACGAACGGAAACATTCAGTACTTC. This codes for CASSPLSGTNGNIQYF.

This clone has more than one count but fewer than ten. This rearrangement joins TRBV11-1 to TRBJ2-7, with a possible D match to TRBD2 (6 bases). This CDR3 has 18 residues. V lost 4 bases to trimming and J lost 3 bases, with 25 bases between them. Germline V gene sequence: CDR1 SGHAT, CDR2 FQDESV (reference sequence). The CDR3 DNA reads TGTGCCAGCAGCTACGGGAGTCTAGCTGGAGGGCCTGTCTACGAGCAGTACTTC. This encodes CASSYGSLAGGPVYEQYF.

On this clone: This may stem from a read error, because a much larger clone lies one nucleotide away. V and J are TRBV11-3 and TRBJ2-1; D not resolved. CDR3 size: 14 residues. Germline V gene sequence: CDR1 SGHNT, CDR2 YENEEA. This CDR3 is CSSSLSGGVDEQFF. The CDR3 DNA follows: TGTTCCAGCAGCTTAAGTGGTGGTGTCGATGAGCAGTTCTTC.

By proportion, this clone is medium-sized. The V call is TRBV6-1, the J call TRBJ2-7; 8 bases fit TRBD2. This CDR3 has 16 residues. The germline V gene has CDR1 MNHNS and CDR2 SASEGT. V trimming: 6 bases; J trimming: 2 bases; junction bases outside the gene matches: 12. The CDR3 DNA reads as TGTGCCAGCAGACACCCGGTGGGTAGCGGGACCTACGAGCAGTACTTC. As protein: CASRHPVGSGTYEQYF.

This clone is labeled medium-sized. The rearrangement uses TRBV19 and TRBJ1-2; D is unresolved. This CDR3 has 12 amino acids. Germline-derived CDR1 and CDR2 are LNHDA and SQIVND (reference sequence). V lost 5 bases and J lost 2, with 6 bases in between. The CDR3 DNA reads TGTGCCAGTAGTCGACGCAACTATGGCTACACCTTC. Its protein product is CASSRRNYGYTF.

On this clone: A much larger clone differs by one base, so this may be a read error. In DNA, the CDR3 is TGTGCCAGCAGCCTGTCCAGGGGGCTGGGGAACATTAAGTACTTC. This encodes CASSLSRGLGNIKYF. The chain uses TRBV25-1 and TRBJ2-4; 8 nucleotides agree with TRBD1. Per the germline V gene, CDR1 is MGHDK and CDR2 is SYGVNS. This CDR3 spans 15 amino acids.

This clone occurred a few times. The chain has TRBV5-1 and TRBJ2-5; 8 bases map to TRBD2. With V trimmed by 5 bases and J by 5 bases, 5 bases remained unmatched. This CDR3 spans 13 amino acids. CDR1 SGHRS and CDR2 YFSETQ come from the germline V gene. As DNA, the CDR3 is TGCGCCAGCAGAGACGGGGGGGTTGAGACCCAGTACTTC. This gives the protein CASRDGGVETQYF.

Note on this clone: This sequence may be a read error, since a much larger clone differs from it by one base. The CDR3 loop is CASSLFGRAEYIQYF. The CDR3 bases are TGTGCCAGCAGCTTATTCGGCAGGGCGGAGTACATTCAGTACTTC. The rearrangement joins TRBV7-6 to TRBJ2-4, with D possibly TRBD1 on 5 matching bases. CDR1 and CDR2 (germline): SGHVS, FNYEAQ. This CDR3 is built from 15 residues. V was trimmed by 2 bases and J by 8 bases, leaving 16 bases between them. The complete variable domain, with remaining parts taken from reference TRBV7-6 and TRBJ2-4, reads GAGVSQSPRYKVTKRGQDVALRCDPISGHVSLYWYRQALGQGPEFLTYFNYEAQQDKSGLPNDRFSAERPEGSISTLTIQRTEQRDSAMYRCASSLFGRAEYIQYFGAGTRLSVL.

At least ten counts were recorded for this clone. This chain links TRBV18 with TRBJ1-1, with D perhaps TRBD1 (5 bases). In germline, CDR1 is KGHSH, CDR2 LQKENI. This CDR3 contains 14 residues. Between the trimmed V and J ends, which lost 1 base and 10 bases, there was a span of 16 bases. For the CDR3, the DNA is TGTGCCAGCTCACCACGGGGACCGCGGGGAGGAGCTTTCTTT. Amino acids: CASSPRGPRGGAFF.

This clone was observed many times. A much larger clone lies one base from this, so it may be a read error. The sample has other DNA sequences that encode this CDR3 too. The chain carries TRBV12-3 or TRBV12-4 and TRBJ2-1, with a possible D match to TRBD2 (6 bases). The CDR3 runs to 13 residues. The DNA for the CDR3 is TGTGCCAGCAGTTTTGCGGGGTACAATGAGCAGTCCTTC. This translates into CASSFAGYNEQSF.

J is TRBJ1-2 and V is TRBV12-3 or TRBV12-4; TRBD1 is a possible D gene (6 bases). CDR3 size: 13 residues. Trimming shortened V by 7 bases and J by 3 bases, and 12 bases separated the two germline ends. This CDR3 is CASIQGSDYGYTF. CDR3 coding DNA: TGTGCCAGCATCCAGGGGTCCGACTATGGCTACACCTTC.

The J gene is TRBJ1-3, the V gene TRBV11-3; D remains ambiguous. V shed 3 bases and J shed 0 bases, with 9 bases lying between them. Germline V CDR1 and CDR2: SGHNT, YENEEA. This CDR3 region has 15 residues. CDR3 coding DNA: TGTGCCAGCAGCTTGATGACCAGCTCTGGAAACACCATATATTTT. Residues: CASSLMTSSGNTIYF.

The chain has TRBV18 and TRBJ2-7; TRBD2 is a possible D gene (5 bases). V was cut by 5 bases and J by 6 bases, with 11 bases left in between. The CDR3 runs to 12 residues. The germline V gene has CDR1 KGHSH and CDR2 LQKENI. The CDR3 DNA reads TGTGCCAGCTCAGGACGGGATGGCGAGCAGTACTTC. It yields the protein CASSGRDGEQYF.

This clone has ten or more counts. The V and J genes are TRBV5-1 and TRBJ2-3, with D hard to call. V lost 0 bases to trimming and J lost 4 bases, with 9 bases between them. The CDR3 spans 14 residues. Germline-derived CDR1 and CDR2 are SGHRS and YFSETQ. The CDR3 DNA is TGCGCCAGCAGCTTGGAAAGCGTCCCAGATACGCAGTATTTT. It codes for CASSLESVPDTQYF.

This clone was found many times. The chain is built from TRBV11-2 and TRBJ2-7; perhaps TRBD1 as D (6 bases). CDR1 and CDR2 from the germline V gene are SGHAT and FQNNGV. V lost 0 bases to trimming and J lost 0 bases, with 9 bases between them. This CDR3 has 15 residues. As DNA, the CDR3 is TGTGCCAGCAGCTTAGACCAGGGGCCCTCCTACGAGCAGTACTTC. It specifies CASSLDQGPSYEQYF. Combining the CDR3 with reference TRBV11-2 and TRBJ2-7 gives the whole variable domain EAGVAQSPRYKIIEKRQSVAFWCNPISGHATLYWYQQILGQGPKLLIQFQNNGVVDDSQLPKDRFSAERLKGVDSTLKIQPAKLEDSAVYLCASSLDQGPSYEQYFGPGTRLTVT.